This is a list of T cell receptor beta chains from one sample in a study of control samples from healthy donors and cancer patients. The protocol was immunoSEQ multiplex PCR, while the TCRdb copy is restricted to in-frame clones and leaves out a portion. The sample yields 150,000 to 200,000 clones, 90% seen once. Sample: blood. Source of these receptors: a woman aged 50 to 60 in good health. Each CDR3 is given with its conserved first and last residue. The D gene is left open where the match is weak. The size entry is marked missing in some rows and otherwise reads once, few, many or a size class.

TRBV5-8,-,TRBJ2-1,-,CASSFGRAGNEQFF,TGTGCCAGCAGTTTCGGCAGGGCCGGCAATGAGCAGTTCTTC
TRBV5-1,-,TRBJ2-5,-,CASSPNIQETQYF,TGCGCCAGCAGCCCGAATATACAAGAGACCCAGTACTTC
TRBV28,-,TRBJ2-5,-,CASSRASRETQYF,TGTGCCAGCAGTCGAGCTAGCCGCGAGACCCAGTACTTC
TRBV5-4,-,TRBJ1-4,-,CASSPTRGEQDGEKLFF,TGTGCCAGCAGTCCAACGAGGGGGGAACAGGATGGGGAAAAACTGTTTTTT
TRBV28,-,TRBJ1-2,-,CASSLRESGYTF,TGTGCCAGCAGTTTGCGTGAGAGTGGCTACACCTTC
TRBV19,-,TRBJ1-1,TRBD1,CASSRTGNTEAFF,TGTGCCAGTAGTAGGACAGGGAACACTGAAGCTTTCTTT
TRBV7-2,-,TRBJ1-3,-,CASSLEAGVGNTIYF,TGTGCCAGCAGCTTAGAAGCCGGCGTTGGAAACACCATATATTTT
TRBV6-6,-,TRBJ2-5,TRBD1,CASRWDRGQETQYF,TGTGCCAGCAGGTGGGACAGGGGGCAAGAGACCCAGTACTTC
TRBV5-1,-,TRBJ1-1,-,CASSLGGSSAFF,TGCGCCAGCAGCTTGGGGGGGTCGTCGGCTTTCTTT
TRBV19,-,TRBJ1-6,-,CASSTRTGYNSPLHF,TGTGCCAGTAGTACAAGGACGGGTTATAATTCACCCCTCCACTTT
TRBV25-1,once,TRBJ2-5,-,CASSEGGGMDF,TGTGCCAGCAGTGAAGGAGGAGGGATGGACTTC